This T cell receptor (beta chain) was recovered during a study of T cell repertoires in cytomegalovirus infection. Overall study context: Public TCR beta signatures were indicative of both CMV infection and a matching HLA type.

There are 18 residues in the CDR3. From germline, CDR1 is MGHRA and CDR2 YSYEKL. The V segment lost 1 base and the J segment 2 bases; nucleotides outside the gene matches: 10. At least ten counts were recorded for this clonotype. The antigen remains unidentified. TCRdb ran MiXCR on the reads and lists one entry per CDR3 protein. The repertoire includes about 46,000 distinct CDR3 sequences, 20% of them detected once, and less than 20% sits in the top ten. This chain uses TRBV4-1 with TRBJ2-7, with 11 bases matching TRBD1. The receptor comes from a human donor in good health (CMV status not recorded). Some clones in this sample may be carry-over from other donors' samples. Sequenced sample: PBMCs, sequenced either directly or after in vitro stimulation (not recorded which). The CDR3 here is CASSQGVFVGQGAYEQYF. CDR3 nucleotide sequence: TGCGCCAGCAGCCAAGGTGTTTTTGTGGGACAGGGGGCCTACGAGCAGTACTTC.